This TCR beta chain was profiled in a study of CD8+ T cells in alopecia areata. In the study overall: Patients in the treated group were given tofacitinib by mouth, 5 to 10 mg twice a day.

For this clone: Antigen: not known.

Peripheral blood samples and lesional scalp punch biopsies were obtained from alopecia areata patients. Sorting of CD4+ and CD8+ T cells was performed on PBMCs. V shed 8 bases and J shed 2 bases, with 11 bases lying between them. The V gene's germline CDR1 is MNHEY and CDR2 SMNVEV (reference sequence). This CDR3 spans 13 amino acids. Findings and limits, study-wide: Scalp sample sequencing also detects resident alphabeta T cells of normal skin.

TCR sequencing used cDNA made by reverse transcription of extracted RNA. Sequenced by immunoSEQ multiplex PCR; TCRdb stores in-frame clones only, minus some. The sample lists 120,000 to 150,000 clones, over 70% occurring once. The material sequenced was CD8+ T cells sorted from blood, taken at week 0. The TCR sequence derives from a human donor with alopecia areata. The rearrangement uses TRBV27 and TRBJ2-3; D is ambiguous. CDR3 DNA: TGTGCCAGCGGGTATCCCCACACAGATACGCAGTATTTT. It is translated as CASGYPHTDTQYF.